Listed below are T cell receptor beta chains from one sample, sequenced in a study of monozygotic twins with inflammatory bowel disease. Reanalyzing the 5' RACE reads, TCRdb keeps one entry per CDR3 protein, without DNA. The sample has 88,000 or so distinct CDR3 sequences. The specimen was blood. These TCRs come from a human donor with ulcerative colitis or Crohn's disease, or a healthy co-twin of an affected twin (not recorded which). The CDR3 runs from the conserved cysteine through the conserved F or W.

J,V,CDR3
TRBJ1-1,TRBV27,CASSLTGEGTEAFF
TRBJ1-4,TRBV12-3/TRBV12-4,CASSQKHEKLFF
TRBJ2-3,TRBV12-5,CASALMGGRDTQYF
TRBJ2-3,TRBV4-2,CASSQEGGGGGTDTQYF
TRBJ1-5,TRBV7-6,CASSQTPYSNQPQHF
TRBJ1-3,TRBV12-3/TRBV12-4,CASSDRGVFSGNTIYF
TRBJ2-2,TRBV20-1,CSARVGGNTGELFF
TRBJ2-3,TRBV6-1,CASSGIGTASTDTQYF
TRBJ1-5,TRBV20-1,CSARETVYSNQPQHF
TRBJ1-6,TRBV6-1,CASTLDRGIGSPHHF
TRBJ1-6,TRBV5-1,CASSLDTGTSSPLHF
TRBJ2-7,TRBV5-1,CASSLAGGHGPYEQYF
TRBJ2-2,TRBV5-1,CASRPNSGELFF
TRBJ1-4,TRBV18,CASSPAGSEKLFF
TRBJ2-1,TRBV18,CASSPALFSGGNNEQFF